This T cell receptor (beta chain) was profiled in a study of human T cells and chemical hapten exposure. As for the study in general: Slight volume differences across pooled libraries mainly accounted for varying per-sample TCR yields.

Indicated time point: patch test 1, 2 weeks after DPC sensitization. This sample's treatment: therapeutic diphenylcyclopropenone sensitization with weekly scalp DPC. TCRdb recomputed calls from the RACE reads with MiXCR, one row per CDR3 protein. The sample has 180,000 or so distinct CDR3 sequences, 20% to 25% seen once. The J segment lost 2 bases and the V segment lost 4 bases, leaving 1 base of the junction unmatched. The CDR3 is 13 amino acids. The germline V gene has CDR1 SGHKS and CDR2 YYEKEE (reference sequence). The sample here was whole blood, taken in connection with sensitization to the hapten diphenylcyclopropenone (DPC). The chain has TRBV5-5 and TRBJ1-2; TRBD1 aligns across 8 bases. This sequence was found in a woman in her 50s with alopecia areata. Some clones in this sample may be carry-over from other donors' samples. The CDR3, as DNA: TGTGCCAGCAGCGGGACAGGCAACTATGGCTACACCTTC. Its translation: CASSGTGNYGYTF.